A single sample gave rise to the 17 T cell receptor beta chains below, sequenced in a study of chemoradiotherapy in HPV16-positive cancers. Repertoires were generated with immunoSEQ multiplex PCR, while TCRdb's copy carries only in-frame clones and drops some. The sample records about 12,000 clones, more than 70% being singletons. Sampling was conducted from a patient who underwent chemoradiotherapy. The receptors shown here come from a human donor with HPV-associated anogenital cancer.

This clone was detected only a few times. The chain couples TRBV28 to TRBJ2-1; TRBD2 aligns across 8 bases. The CDR3 has 14 amino acids. Germline V gene data show CDR1 as MDHEN and CDR2 as SYDVKM. V dropped 5 bases and J dropped 5; count of bases not matched to a gene: 5. The chain's CDR3 is CASSPGTRNNEQFF. CDR3 nucleotide sequence: TGTGCCAGCAGTCCAGGGACTAGAAACAATGAGCAGTTCTTC.

The chain couples TRBV15 to TRBJ1-5; no clear D. V dropped 0 bases and J dropped 7 bases, with 13 bases sitting between them. Germline V gene data show CDR1 as LNHNV and CDR2 as YYDKDF (reference sequence). The length of the CDR3 is 15 residues. The CDR3 DNA sequence: TGTGCCACCAGCAGAGATCGAGGGATCGGGCAGCCCCAGCATTTT. Its translation: CATSRDRGIGQPQHF.

The chain employs TRBV4-1 and TRBJ2-5; D call uncertain. CDR1 is MGHRA, CDR2 YSYEKL, per germline. Trimming removed 5 bases at V and 0 bases at J, with 16 bases between. The CDR3 consists of 16 residues. The DNA for the CDR3 is TGCGCCAGCAGCGAAGGGAATACGCCTTACCAAGAGACCCAGTACTTC. Protein product: CASSEGNTPYQETQYF.

This rearrangement joins TRBV2 to TRBJ1-1, with D uncertain. This CDR3 comprises 13 residues. Germline CDR1 and CDR2: SNHLY and FYNNEI. Trimming left V 5 bases short and J 2 bases short, with 9 bases between. CDR3 protein: CASSIQVNTEAFF. The CDR3 DNA is TGTGCCAGCAGTATCCAGGTTAACACTGAAGCTTTCTTT.

The chain joins TRBV23-1 to TRBJ2-7; 9 bases map to TRBD1. TRBV23-1 is flagged as an ORF with uncertain function. Trimming removed 2 bases from V and 6 bases from J; junction bases left unmatched: 5. The CDR3 spans 14 residues. The CDR3 reads CASSQKGTGFEQYF. DNA of the CDR3: TGCGCCAGCAGTCAAAAAGGGACAGGGTTCGAGCAGTACTTC.

The V gene is TRBV28, the J gene TRBJ1-2, with no clear D. Germline V gene lookup returns CDR1 MDHEN and CDR2 SYDVKM. V lost 3 bases and J lost 3, with 8 bases in between. CDR3 size: 13 residues. Written as DNA, the CDR3 is TGTGCCAGCAGTTTCTCTCAGGACTATGGCTACACCTTC. Amino acids: CASSFSQDYGYTF.

The chain couples TRBV11-2 to TRBJ2-1; no definite D call. V was cut by 3 bases and J by 3 bases, with 12 bases left in between. Germline V lookup: CDR1 SGHAT, CDR2 FQNNGV. The CDR3 runs 15 residues. CDR3 in amino acids: CASSLGLGGYNEQFF. DNA of the CDR3: TGTGCCAGCAGCTTGGGTCTTGGCGGCTACAATGAGCAGTTCTTC.

The chain is built from TRBV30 and TRBJ2-2; 9 positions agree with TRBD2. V lost 4 bases to trimming and J lost 3 bases; unmatched junction nucleotides: 3. The CDR3 is 14 amino acids. In germline, CDR1 is GTSNPN, CDR2 SVGIG (reference sequence). CDR3 in amino acids: CAWMSGRYTGELFF. For the CDR3, the DNA is TGTGCCTGGATGAGCGGGAGGTACACCGGGGAGCTGTTTTTT.

In its sample, this clone is medium-sized. This chain connects TRBV5-1 to TRBJ2-7, with 8 bases that match TRBD2. The V segment lost 0 bases and the J segment 3 bases; nucleotides outside the gene matches: 2. Germline V CDR1 and CDR2: SGHRS, YFSETQ. This CDR3 contains 14 residues. The DNA of the CDR3 is TGCGCCAGCAGCTTGGCGGGAGGGCTCTACGAGCAGTACTTC. This translates into CASSLAGGLYEQYF.

The chain links TRBV19 to TRBJ1-2; D may be TRBD1 (5 bases). Trimming left V 7 bases short and J 4 bases short, with 13 bases between. The CDR3 totals 13 residues. CDR1 is LNHDA and CDR2 is SQIVND in the germline V gene (reference sequence). The CDR3 reads CASTYRQSYGYTF. The CDR3 DNA follows: TGTGCCAGTACCTACAGGCAGTCCTATGGCTACACCTTC.

This clone is medium-sized (0.01 to 0.1%) within its sample. This chain links TRBV5-3 with TRBJ1-3; D is unclear. TRBV5-3 belongs to the ORF category, with a function that is uncertain. The CDR3 runs to 15 residues. V was clipped by 5 bases and J by 0 bases, with 12 bases between them. The CDR3 DNA follows: TGTGCCAGAAGTTCGGACGGTCGCTCTGGAAACACCATATATTTT. It codes for CARSSDGRSGNTIYF.

This clone was found a few times. The chain employs TRBV30 and TRBJ2-2; 9 bases line up with TRBD2. Germline V gene lookup returns CDR1 GTSNPN and CDR2 SVGIG (reference sequence). This CDR3 has 15 amino acids. The J segment lost 10 bases and the V segment lost 2 bases, leaving 11 bases of the junction unmatched. CDR3 residues: CAWSPFGLAGLELFF. The CDR3 coding sequence is TGTGCCTGGAGTCCCTTTGGCCTAGCGGGACTGGAGCTGTTTTTT.

The rearrangement links TRBV18 to TRBJ2-7, with a tentative D call TRBD2 (6 bases). Germline assignment: CDR1 KGHSH and CDR2 LQKENI. Deletions cut 4 bases from V and 3 bases from J, with 19 bases between. The CDR3 runs to 16 residues. CDR3 region: CASSRGLSGLGYEQYF. The DNA of the CDR3 is TGTGCCAGCTCACGGGGTCTGAGCGGGTTAGGCTACGAGCAGTACTTC.

This chain connects TRBV2 to TRBJ1-2, with 7 bases matching TRBD1. Germline V lookup: CDR1 SNHLY, CDR2 FYNNEI. The CDR3 has 13 residues. The V segment lost 6 bases and the J segment 3 bases; nucleotides outside the gene matches: 4. The CDR3: CASRRDSYYGYTF. The CDR3 nucleotides are TGTGCCAGCAGACGGGACAGTTACTATGGCTACACCTTC.

This chain uses TRBV6-1 with TRBJ2-1; 11 bases line up with TRBD2. V was pared by 0 bases and J by 0 bases, with 7 bases of the junction left unmatched. Per germline, CDR1 MNHNS and CDR2 SASEGT. The CDR3 has 19 amino acids. The CDR3 sequence is CASSEAQLAGGHSYNEQFF. The CDR3 coding sequence is TGTGCCAGCAGTGAAGCGCAGCTAGCGGGAGGCCACTCCTACAATGAGCAGTTCTTC.

This clone has a handful of counts. This sequence joins TRBV19 and TRBJ1-1; TRBD1 might be the D (5 bases). This CDR3 has 13 residues. V was pared by 7 bases and J by 4 bases, with 13 bases between. Looked up from germline, CDR1 is LNHDA and CDR2 is SQIVND (reference sequence). CDR3 protein: CASNYGAPTEAFF. The CDR3 region has the DNA TGTGCCAGTAATTACGGGGCCCCCACTGAAGCTTTCTTT.

This clone turned up a few times. The DNA for the CDR3 is TGTGCCAGCAGCTGGGACAGGGGACAAGCTTTCTTT. Residues: CASSWDRGQAFF. This chain links TRBV7-9 with TRBJ1-1; 10 positions match TRBD1. The length of the CDR3 is 12 residues. V dropped 4 bases and J dropped 9; count of bases not matched to a gene: 2. In germline, CDR1 is SEHNR, CDR2 FQNEAQ (reference sequence).